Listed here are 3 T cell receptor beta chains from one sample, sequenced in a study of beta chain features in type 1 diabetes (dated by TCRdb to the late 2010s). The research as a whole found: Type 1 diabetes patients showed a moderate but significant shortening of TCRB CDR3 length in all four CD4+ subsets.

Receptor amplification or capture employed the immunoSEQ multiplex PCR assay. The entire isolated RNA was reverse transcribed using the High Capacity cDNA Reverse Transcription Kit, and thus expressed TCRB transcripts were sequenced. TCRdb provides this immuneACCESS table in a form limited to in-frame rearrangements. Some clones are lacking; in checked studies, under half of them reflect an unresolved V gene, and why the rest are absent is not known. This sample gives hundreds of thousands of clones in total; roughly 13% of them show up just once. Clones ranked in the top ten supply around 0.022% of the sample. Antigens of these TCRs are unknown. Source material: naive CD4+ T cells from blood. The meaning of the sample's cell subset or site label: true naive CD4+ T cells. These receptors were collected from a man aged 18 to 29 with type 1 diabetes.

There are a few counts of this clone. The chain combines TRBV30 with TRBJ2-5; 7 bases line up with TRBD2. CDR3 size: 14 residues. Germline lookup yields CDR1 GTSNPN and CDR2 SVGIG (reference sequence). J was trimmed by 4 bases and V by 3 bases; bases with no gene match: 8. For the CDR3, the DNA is TGTGCCTGGAGCGAAGCGGGGCCACGAGAGACCCAGTACTTC. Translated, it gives CAWSEAGPRETQYF. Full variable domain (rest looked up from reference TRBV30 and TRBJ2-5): SQTIHQWPATLVQPVGSPLSLECTVEGTSNPNLYWYRQAAGRGLQLLFYSVGIGQISSEVPQNLSASRPQDRQFILSSKKLLLSDSGFYLCAWSEAGPRETQYFGPGTRLLVL.

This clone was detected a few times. The CDR3 protein is CAISEAPQYGDYGYTF. The DNA of the CDR3 is TGTGCCATCAGTGAGGCTCCCCAGTATGGGGACTATGGCTACACCTTC. The chain combines TRBV10-3 with TRBJ1-2; D unclear. The CDR3 is 16 residues long. Trimming pared 2 bases from V and 3 bases from J, leaving 16 bases between. Germline V gene lookup returns CDR1 ENHRY and CDR2 SYGVKD.

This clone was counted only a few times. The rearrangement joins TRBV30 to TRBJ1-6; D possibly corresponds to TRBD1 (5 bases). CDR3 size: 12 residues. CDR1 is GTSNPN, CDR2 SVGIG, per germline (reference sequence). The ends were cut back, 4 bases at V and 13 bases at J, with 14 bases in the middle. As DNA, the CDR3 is TGTGCCTGGAAGGGCTTGGGGGATCCCCTCCACTTT. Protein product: CAWKGLGDPLHF.